There are a few counts of the clone carrying this T cell receptor beta chain. Sample time point: pre-sensitization, week 0. The treatment here: therapeutic diphenylcyclopropenone sensitization with weekly scalp DPC. Blood draws came before every patch-test application. Blood, whole and unfractionated, served as the source for total RNA extraction. The V gene's germline CDR1 is SGHNT and CDR2 YYREEE (reference sequence). The CDR3 consists of 13 residues. V was trimmed by 2 bases and J by 4 bases, leaving 9 bases between them. Attachment of unique molecular identifiers to individual cDNA molecules was performed in the library. One entry per CDR3 protein results from TCRdb running MiXCR on the RACE reads. The profile shows more than 300,000 distinct CDR3 sequences, around 5.5% of them singletons. This sample was included in a study of human T cells and chemical hapten exposure. On the study more broadly: Enrolled patients were predominantly female and had alopecia areata, totalis or universalis.

The specimen comprised whole blood, sampled in connection with sensitization to the hapten diphenylcyclopropenone (DPC). The gene calls are TRBV5-4 and TRBJ1-1; D is possibly TRBD1 (5 bases). This TCR derives from a woman under 30 with alopecia areata. Some clones in this sample may be carry-over from other donors' samples. The CDR3: CASSFWGTTEAFF. CDR3 bases: TGTGCCAGCAGCTTCTGGGGGACCACTGAAGCTTTCTTT.